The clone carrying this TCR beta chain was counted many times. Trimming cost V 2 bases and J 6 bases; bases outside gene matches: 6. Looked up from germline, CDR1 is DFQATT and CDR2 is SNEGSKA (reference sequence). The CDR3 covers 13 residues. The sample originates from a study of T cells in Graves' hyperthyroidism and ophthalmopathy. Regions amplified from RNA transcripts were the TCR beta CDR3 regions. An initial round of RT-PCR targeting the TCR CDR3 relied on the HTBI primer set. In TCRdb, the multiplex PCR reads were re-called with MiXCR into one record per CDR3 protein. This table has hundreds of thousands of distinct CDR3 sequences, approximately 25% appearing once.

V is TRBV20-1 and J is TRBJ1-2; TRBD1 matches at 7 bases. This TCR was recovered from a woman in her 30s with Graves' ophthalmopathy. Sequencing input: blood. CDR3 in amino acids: CSARIEGANGYTF. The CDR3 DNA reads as TGCAGTGCTAGAATCGAGGGGGCAAATGGCTACACCTTC.